The 18 T cell receptor beta chains listed next were all sequenced from one sample in a study of early T cells in non-severe SARS-CoV-2 infection. One entry per CDR3 protein results from TCRdb running MiXCR on the 5' RACE reads. The sample contains about 30,000 distinct CDR3 sequences, about 3.9% of which appear only once. Sample: whole blood. The receptors were gathered from an adult who was a healthcare worker with PCR-confirmed SARS-CoV-2 infection or an uninfected control (not recorded which).

This clonotype was picked up many times. The rearrangement joins TRBV10-1 to TRBJ2-2; D remains unclear. Trimming stripped 0 bases from V and 3 bases from J, with 5 bases between. CDR1 and CDR2 from the germline V gene are WNHNN and SYGVQD (reference sequence). The CDR3 runs 14 residues. CDR3 DNA: TGCGCCAGCAGTGAGTCAGTGGACACCGGGGAGCTGTTTTTT. Its translation is CASSESVDTGELFF.

This clonotype was picked up many times. The chain joins TRBV29-1 to TRBJ2-3, with D tentatively TRBD1 or TRBD2 (5 bases each). Trimming took off 6 bases at V and 4 bases at J, with 23 bases between the two ends. The CDR3 spans 16 residues. CDR1 and CDR2 (germline): SQVTM, ANQGSEA. CDR3 DNA sequence: TGCAGCGTCTACGCCCGGGACCCACGAAGGCCAGATACGCAGTATTTT. Its protein product is CSVYARDPRRPDTQYF.

This clonotype was observed many times. The chain has TRBV6-6 and TRBJ1-1, with D perhaps matching TRBD1 (5 bases). Trimming left V 8 bases short and J 4 bases short, with 14 bases between. Germline loops: CDR1 MNHNY, CDR2 SVGAGI (reference sequence). The CDR3 covers 13 residues. In DNA, the CDR3 is TGTGCCAGCTCTAACCGGGGGGGCACTGAAGCTTTCTTT. The encoded protein is CASSNRGGTEAFF.

This clonotype occurred many times. CDR3 DNA sequence: TGTGCCAGCAGTTTACGGGGGACTAGCGGGAGGGTAGAAGAGACCCAGTACTTC. Its translation: CASSLRGTSGRVEETQYF. The chain recombines TRBV27 with TRBJ2-5, with TRBD2 matching 16 bases. The length of the CDR3 is 18 residues. CDR1 MNHEY and CDR2 SMNVEV come from the germline V gene (reference sequence). Trimming removed 2 bases from V and 3 bases from J; junction bases left unmatched: 6.

This chain links TRBV28 with TRBJ2-6; 7 bases fit TRBD1. Germline CDR1 and CDR2: MDHEN and SYDVKM. With 2 bases clipped from V and 2 bases from J, the junction kept 0 bases outside the gene matches. The CDR3 contains 15 residues. The CDR3 loop is CASSLDRAGANVLTF. The CDR3 DNA sequence: TGTGCCAGCAGTTTAGACAGGGCTGGGGCCAACGTCCTGACTTTC.

This clonotype was seen ten or more times. The chain couples TRBV29-1 to TRBJ2-7, with D perhaps TRBD1 or TRBD2 (6 bases each). V was cut by 7 bases and J by 1 base, with 14 bases left in between. The V gene's germline CDR1 is SQVTM and CDR2 ANQGSEA. CDR3 length: 13 amino acids. CDR3 amino acids: CSGGAYGSYEQYF. The CDR3 DNA reads TGCAGCGGGGGGGCGTACGGATCCTACGAGCAGTACTTC.

Notes on this clonotype: A clone one base away is much larger, so this may be a read error. This chain uses TRBV7-9 with TRBJ2-1; D is undetermined. Per the germline V gene, CDR1 is SEHNR and CDR2 is FQNEAQ (reference sequence). The CDR3 length is 13 residues. V was pared by 4 bases and J by 6 bases, with 10 bases between. This CDR3 is CASSSWVANEQFF. The CDR3 DNA reads TGTGCCAGCAGCTCGTGGGTAGCCAATGAGCAGTTCTTC.

In this sample, this clonotype turned up many times. The chain has TRBV7-9 and TRBJ2-1; the match to TRBD2 covers 10 bases. Germline values: CDR1 SEHNR, CDR2 FQNEAQ (reference sequence). Germline trimming cut 6 bases from V and 6 bases from J; bases unmatched to any gene: 8. The CDR3 sequence is 15 residues long. The CDR3 region is CASRAIAGGLNEQFF. The CDR3 bases are TGTGCCAGCAGGGCAATAGCGGGGGGCCTCAATGAGCAGTTCTTC.

This clonotype was seen at least ten times. This rearrangement joins TRBV7-2 to TRBJ1-1; D gene uncertain. The CDR3 is 15 residues long. Germline values: CDR1 SGHTA, CDR2 FQGNSA. V was pared by 1 base and J by 2 bases, with 11 bases between. The CDR3 is CASSLVVGRNTEAFF. CDR3 nucleotides: TGTGCCAGCAGCTTAGTTGTAGGGAGAAACACTGAAGCTTTCTTT.

This clonotype has a count of ten or more. The chain couples TRBV5-1 to TRBJ1-6; 7 nucleotides match TRBD1. This CDR3 has 15 amino acids. Per germline, CDR1 SGHRS and CDR2 YFSETQ. V lost 0 bases, J lost 9 bases, and 6 bases stayed unmatched. The CDR3 protein is CASSLVVTGISPLHF. The CDR3 coding sequence is TGCGCCAGCAGCTTGGTTGTGACAGGGATTTCACCCCTCCACTTT.

This clonotype was recorded at least ten times. This rearrangement joins TRBV15 to TRBJ1-2, with 8 bases identical to TRBD1. V trimming: 5 bases; J trimming: 4 bases; junction bases outside the gene matches: 3. This CDR3 region has 13 residues. Germline V CDR1 and CDR2: LNHNV, YYDKDF (reference sequence). The CDR3 DNA is TGTGCCACCAGCCCAGGGGGCTCCTATGGCTACACCTTC. As protein: CATSPGGSYGYTF.

This clonotype is labeled medium-sized. The chain recombines TRBV3-1 with TRBJ2-5, with 7 bases matching TRBD1. In germline, CDR1 is LGHDT, CDR2 YNNKEL (reference sequence). The CDR3 consists of 15 residues. The junction had 8 bases not matched to a gene; V was cut back by 3 bases and J by 4 bases. In DNA, the CDR3 is TGTGCCAGCAGCCAGAGAAGACAGGGTAGAGAGACCCAGTACTTC. Translated: CASSQRRQGRETQYF.

In its sample, this clonotype was seen many times. The chain has TRBV12-3 or TRBV12-4 and TRBJ2-7; D unresolved. V dropped 6 bases and J dropped 2 bases, with 11 bases sitting between them. This CDR3 has 13 amino acids. The CDR3 DNA is TGTGCCAGCAGCCTTCAACAAGCCTACGAGCAGTACTTC. Its translation is CASSLQQAYEQYF.

This clonotype was found many times. The chain uses TRBV7-6 and TRBJ1-5; D is ambiguous. V was cut by 3 bases and J by 6 bases, with 9 bases left in between. Looked up from germline, CDR1 is SGHVS and CDR2 is FNYEAQ. The CDR3 length is 13 residues. The CDR3 bases are TGTGCCAGCAGCTTGGTACCCGGTCAGCCCCAGCATTTT. Translated, it gives CASSLVPGQPQHF.

Ten or more counts support this clonotype. The rearrangement joins TRBV29-1 to TRBJ2-1; possibly TRBD1 for D (5 bases). CDR1 is SQVTM and CDR2 is ANQGSEA in the germline V gene. V lost 5 bases and J lost 3, with 8 bases in between. The CDR3 runs to 12 residues. The CDR3 DNA follows: TGCAGCGTTCGCCAGGGCTACAATGAGCAGTTCTTC. Residues: CSVRQGYNEQFF.

This clonotype was counted ten times or more. The chain uses TRBV5-1 and TRBJ2-3; D is unresolved. This CDR3 comprises 11 residues. The ends were cut back, 2 bases at V and 8 bases at J, with 6 bases in the middle. Germline V CDR1 and CDR2: SGHRS, YFSETQ. CDR3 DNA sequence: TGCGCCAGCAGCTTTGACGTTACGCAGTATTTT. It encodes CASSFDVTQYF.

The V and J genes are TRBV20-1 and TRBJ2-5, with TRBD1 as a possible D gene (5 bases). CDR1 and CDR2 (germline): DFQATT, SNEGSKA (reference sequence). V shed 5 bases and J shed 5 bases, with 15 bases lying between them. CDR3 size: 13 residues. This CDR3 is CSAQGKMSETQYF. The CDR3 DNA follows: TGCAGTGCTCAGGGTAAAATGTCCGAGACCCAGTACTTC.

This clonotype was picked up many times. The chain employs TRBV2 and TRBJ1-5, with 7 nucleotides matching TRBD1. The CDR3 contains 15 residues. V lost 6 bases and J lost 0; bases outside the gene matches: 5. Germline lookup yields CDR1 SNHLY and CDR2 FYNNEI. This chain's CDR3 is CASRPGQYSNQPQHF. The CDR3 DNA is TGTGCCAGCAGGCCGGGACAGTATAGCAATCAGCCCCAGCATTTT.